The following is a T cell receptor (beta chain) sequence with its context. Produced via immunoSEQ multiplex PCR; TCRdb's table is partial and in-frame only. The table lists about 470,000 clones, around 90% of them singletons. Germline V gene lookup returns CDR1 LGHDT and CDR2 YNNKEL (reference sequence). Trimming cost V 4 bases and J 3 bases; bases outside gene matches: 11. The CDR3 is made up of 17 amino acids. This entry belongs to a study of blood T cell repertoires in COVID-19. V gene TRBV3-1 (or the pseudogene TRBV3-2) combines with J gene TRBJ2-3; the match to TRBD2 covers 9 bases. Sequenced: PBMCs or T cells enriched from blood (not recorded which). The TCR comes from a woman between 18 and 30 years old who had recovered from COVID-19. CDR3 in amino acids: CASSLGTSGGSTDTQYF. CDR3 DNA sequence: TGTGCCAGCAGCCTTGGCACCAGCGGGGGGAGTACAGATACGCAGTATTTT.